This T cell receptor beta chain comes out of a study of tumour-infiltrating T cells in Burkitt lymphoma. About the research overall: All epidemiological Burkitt lymphoma subtypes were represented in the cohort. Survival, overall and progression-free, tracked with productive clonality. Study-wide findings and caveats: Public clonotypes, several, appeared across numerous Burkitt lymphoma patients.

On this clone: What it recognizes is unknown.

The CDR3 is 22 amino acids. With 3 bases clipped from V and 4 bases from J, the junction kept 22 bases outside the gene matches. This table comes from immunoSEQ multiplex PCR, and its TCRdb copy is limited to in-frame clones, with some not included. This table has fewer than 5,000 clones, about an eighth appearing once. The chain uses TRBV23-1 and TRBJ2-2; 11 positions agree with TRBD2. TRBV23-1 is designated an ORF whose function remains uncertain. The sample taken for sequencing was tumor tissue. The receptor was isolated from a human donor with Burkitt lymphoma. In DNA form, the CDR3 reads TGCGCCAGCAGTCATCTCGTTCTAGCGGGAGGCCTTTGGCCGTCCCGCACCGGGGAGCTGTTTTTT. Translated: CASSHLVLAGGLWPSRTGELFF.